This is a list of T cell receptor beta chains from one sample in a study of control samples from healthy donors and cancer patients. Clones were sequenced by immunoSEQ multiplex PCR, and TCRdb holds only the in-frame ones, with some missing. The sample lists roughly 52,000 clones, 85% to 95% occurring once. Sequenced sample: blood. These receptors all come from a man younger than 45 in good health. CDR3s include the opening cysteine and the closing phenylalanine or tryptophan. A D gene is named only where the DNA matches it firmly. A row's size may be missing; if present it is once, few, many or a size class.

size,D,V,J,DNA,CDR3
-,TRBD1,TRBV19,TRBJ1-4,TGTGCCAGCCAGGGGGTAGATGAAAAACTGTTTTTT,CASQGVDEKLFF
-,TRBD2,TRBV4-3,TRBJ2-1,TGCGCCAGCAGCCCCAAAGCGGGAGTCTGGGGCAATGAGCAGTTCTTC,CASSPKAGVWGNEQFF
-,-,TRBV11-2,TRBJ2-5,TGTGCCAGCAGGGGACGCGGGGAGACCCAGTACTTC,CASRGRGETQYF
-,-,TRBV3-1/TRBV3-2,TRBJ2-1,TGTGCCAGCAGACCGGAAAGCGGCAATGAGCAGTTCTTC,CASRPESGNEQFF
-,TRBD1,TRBV9,TRBJ1-4,TGTGCCAGCAGCGCCGGGACAGGGGTCTCAACTAATGAAAAACTGTTTTTT,CASSAGTGVSTNEKLFF
-,-,TRBV5-1,TRBJ1-1,TGCGCCAGCAGCTTGGGGCCGGGGGGGACTGAAGCTTTCTTT,CASSLGPGGTEAFF
-,TRBD1,TRBV6-5,TRBJ1-4,TGTGCCAGCAGTTACTCGAGCAGGGGGCATGAAAAACTGTTTTTT,CASSYSSRGHEKLFF
-,-,TRBV6-4,TRBJ1-4,TGTGCCAGCAGCCGACACAGGGCCCGGAGGGAAAAACTGTTTTTT,CASSRHRARREKLFF
-,TRBD1,TRBV18,TRBJ1-4,TGTGCCAGCTCGCAACAGGGGGCTTTTGAAAAACTGTTTTTT,CASSQQGAFEKLFF
-,TRBD2,TRBV7-8,TRBJ2-1,TGTGCCAGCAGCTTAGCGCGGACTAGCGGGTACAATGAGCAGTTCTTC,CASSLARTSGYNEQFF
-,TRBD1,TRBV5-6,TRBJ1-5,TGTGCCAGCAGCTTGGGGACAGGAAATCATCAGCCCCAGCATTTT,CASSLGTGNHQPQHF
-,-,TRBV5-1,TRBJ2-1,TGCGCCAGCAGCCCTGGACTTTACAATGAGCAGTTCTTC,CASSPGLYNEQFF
-,TRBD1,TRBV7-3,TRBJ1-2,TGTGCCAGCAGCTTAGTAATTTCCGACAGGGGGACCTATGGCTACACCTTC,CASSLVISDRGTYGYTF
-,TRBD1,TRBV6-6,TRBJ1-3,TGTGCCAGCAGAGTCGGACAGGGTGGAAACACCATATATTTT,CASRVGQGGNTIYF
-,TRBD1,TRBV24-1,TRBJ2-3,TGTGCCACCTATTACGACAGGGAGATCACAGATACGCAGTATTTT,CATYYDREITDTQYF
-,-,TRBV7-3,TRBJ2-2,TGTGCCAGCAGCCCAGGACTGGGGGAGACCGGGGAGCTGTTTTTT,CASSPGLGETGELFF
-,-,TRBV2,TRBJ1-1,TGTGCCAGCAGTTGGGGGCGCAACACTGAAGCTTTCTTT,CASSWGRNTEAFF
-,-,TRBV5-1,TRBJ2-1,TGCGCCAGCAGCTTGTACAGTTCAAGCTCCTACAATGAGCAGTTCTTC,CASSLYSSSSYNEQFF
-,TRBD1,TRBV19,TRBJ1-4,TGTGCCAGCAGGGACAGGTTTGATGAAAAACTGTTTTTT,CASRDRFDEKLFF
once,-,TRBV13,TRBJ2-2,TGTGCCAGCAGCTTAGTGGGTCCGAACACCGGGGAGCTGTTTTTT,CASSLVGPNTGELFF
-,-,TRBV2,TRBJ2-1,TGTGCCAGCAGTGAAACGGGAGTCTATGAGCAGTTCTTC,CASSETGVYEQFF
-,TRBD2,TRBV19,TRBJ2-7,TGTGCCAGTAGTACGCTAGCGGGAGGGCCCTACGAGCAGTACTTC,CASSTLAGGPYEQYF
-,TRBD2,TRBV6-6,TRBJ2-3,TGTGCCAGCAGTCCTAATAGCGGGAGGGCCAGTTCAGATACGCAGTATTTT,CASSPNSGRASSDTQYF